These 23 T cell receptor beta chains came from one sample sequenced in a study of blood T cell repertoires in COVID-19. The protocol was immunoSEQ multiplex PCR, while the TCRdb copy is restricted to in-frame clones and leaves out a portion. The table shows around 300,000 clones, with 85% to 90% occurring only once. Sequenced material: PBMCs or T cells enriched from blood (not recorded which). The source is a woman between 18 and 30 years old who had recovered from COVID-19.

The CDR3 sequence is CASRPPYRDFGYEQYF. In DNA, the CDR3 is TGTGCCAGCAGACCCCCCTACCGGGACTTTGGCTACGAGCAGTACTTC. The chain links TRBV28 to TRBJ2-7, with a possible D match to TRBD2 (6 bases). V shed 6 bases and J shed 3 bases, with 21 bases lying between them. The CDR3 consists of 16 residues. Per germline, CDR1 MDHEN and CDR2 SYDVKM.

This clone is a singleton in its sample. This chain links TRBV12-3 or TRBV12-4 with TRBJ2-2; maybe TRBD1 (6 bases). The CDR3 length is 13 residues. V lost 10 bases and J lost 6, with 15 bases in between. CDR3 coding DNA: TGTGCCATACAACAGGGTATAGCCGGGGAGCTGTTTTTT. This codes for CAIQQGIAGELFF.

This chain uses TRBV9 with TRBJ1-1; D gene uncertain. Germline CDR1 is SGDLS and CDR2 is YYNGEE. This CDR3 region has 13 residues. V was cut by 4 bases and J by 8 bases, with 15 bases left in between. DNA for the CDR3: TGTGCCAGCAGCCCAGCCCCGGCGGAAGAAGCTTTCTTT. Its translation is CASSPAPAEEAFF.

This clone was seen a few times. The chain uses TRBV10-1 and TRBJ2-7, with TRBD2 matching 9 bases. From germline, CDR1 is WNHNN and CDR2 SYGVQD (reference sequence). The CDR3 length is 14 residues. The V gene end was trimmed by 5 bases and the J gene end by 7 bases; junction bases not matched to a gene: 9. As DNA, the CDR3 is TGCGCCAGCAGTCCGGGACTAGCTCGCCATGAGCAGTACTTC. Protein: CASSPGLARHEQYF.

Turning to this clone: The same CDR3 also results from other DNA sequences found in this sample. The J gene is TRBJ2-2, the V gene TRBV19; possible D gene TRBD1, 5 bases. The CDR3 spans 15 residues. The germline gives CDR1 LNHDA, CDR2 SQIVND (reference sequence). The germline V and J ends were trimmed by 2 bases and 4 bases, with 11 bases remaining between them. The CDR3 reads CASSIRGLGTGELFF. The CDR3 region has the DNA TGTGCCAGTAGTATAAGGGGTTTGGGCACCGGGGAGCTGTTTTTT.

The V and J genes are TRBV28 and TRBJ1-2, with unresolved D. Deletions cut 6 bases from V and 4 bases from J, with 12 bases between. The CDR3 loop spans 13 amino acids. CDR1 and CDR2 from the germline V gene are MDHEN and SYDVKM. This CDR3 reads CASRITSGYGYTF. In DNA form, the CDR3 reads TGTGCCAGCAGGATAACCAGCGGCTATGGCTACACCTTC.

The CDR3 coding sequence is TGTGCCAGCAAGGGAGAGTCCTACAATGAGCAGTTCTTC. It yields the protein CASKGESYNEQFF. The V gene is TRBV2, the J gene TRBJ2-1; D perhaps matches TRBD2 (5 bases). From germline, CDR1 is SNHLY and CDR2 FYNNEI. CDR3 length: 13 residues. V was cut by 7 bases and J by 1 base, with 8 bases left in between.

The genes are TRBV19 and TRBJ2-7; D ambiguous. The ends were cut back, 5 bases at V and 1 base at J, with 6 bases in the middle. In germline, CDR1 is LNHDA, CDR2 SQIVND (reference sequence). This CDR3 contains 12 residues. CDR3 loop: CASSSSSYEQYF. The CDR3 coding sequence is TGTGCCAGTAGTTCCAGTTCCTACGAGCAGTACTTC.

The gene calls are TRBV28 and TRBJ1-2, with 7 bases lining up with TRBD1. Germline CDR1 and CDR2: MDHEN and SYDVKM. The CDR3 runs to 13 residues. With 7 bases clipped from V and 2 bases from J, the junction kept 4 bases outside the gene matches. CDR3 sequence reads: CASTPTGNYGYTF. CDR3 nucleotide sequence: TGTGCCAGCACCCCGACAGGGAACTATGGCTACACCTTC.

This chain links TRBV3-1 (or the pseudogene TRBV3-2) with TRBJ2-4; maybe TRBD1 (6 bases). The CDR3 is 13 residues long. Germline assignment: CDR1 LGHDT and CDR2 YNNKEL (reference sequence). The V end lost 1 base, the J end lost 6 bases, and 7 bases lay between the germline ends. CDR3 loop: CASSQAQGNIQYF. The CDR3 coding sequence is TGTGCCAGCAGCCAAGCACAGGGAAACATTCAGTACTTC.

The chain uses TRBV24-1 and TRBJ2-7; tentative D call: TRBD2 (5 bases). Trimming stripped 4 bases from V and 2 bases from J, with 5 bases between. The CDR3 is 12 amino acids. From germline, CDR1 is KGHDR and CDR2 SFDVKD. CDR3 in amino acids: CATSEGAYEQYF. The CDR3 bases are TGTGCCACCAGTGAGGGAGCCTACGAGCAGTACTTC.

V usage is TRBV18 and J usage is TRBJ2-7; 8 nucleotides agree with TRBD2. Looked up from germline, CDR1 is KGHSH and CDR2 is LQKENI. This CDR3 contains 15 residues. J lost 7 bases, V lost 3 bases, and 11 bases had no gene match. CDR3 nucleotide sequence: TGTGCCAGCTCACCGAGAGACCGGGGGGGCCGAGAGCAGTACTTC. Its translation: CASSPRDRGGREQYF.

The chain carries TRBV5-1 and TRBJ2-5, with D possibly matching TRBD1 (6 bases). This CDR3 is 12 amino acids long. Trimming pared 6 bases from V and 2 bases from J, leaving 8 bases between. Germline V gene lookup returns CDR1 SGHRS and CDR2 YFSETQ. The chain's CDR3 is CASKGVQETQYF. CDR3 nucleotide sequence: TGCGCCAGCAAGGGGGTACAAGAGACCCAGTACTTC.

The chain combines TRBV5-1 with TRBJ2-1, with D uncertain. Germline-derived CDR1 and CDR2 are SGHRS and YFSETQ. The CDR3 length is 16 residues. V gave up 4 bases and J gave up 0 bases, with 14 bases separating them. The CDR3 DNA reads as TGCGCCAGCAGCCCGTCCCCGTTTAGCTCCTACAATGAGCAGTTCTTC. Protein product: CASSPSPFSSYNEQFF.

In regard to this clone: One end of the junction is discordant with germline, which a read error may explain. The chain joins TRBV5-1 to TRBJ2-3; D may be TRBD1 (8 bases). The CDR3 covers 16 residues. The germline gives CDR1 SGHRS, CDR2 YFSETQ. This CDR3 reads CVSSTHRGGSADTQYF. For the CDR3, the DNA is TGCGTCAGCAGCACTCACAGGGGGGGTTCGGCAGATACGCAGTATTTT.

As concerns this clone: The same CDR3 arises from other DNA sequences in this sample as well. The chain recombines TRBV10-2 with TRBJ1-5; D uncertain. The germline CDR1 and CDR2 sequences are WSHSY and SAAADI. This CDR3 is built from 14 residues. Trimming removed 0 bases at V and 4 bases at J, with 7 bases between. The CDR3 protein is CASSESGRNQPQHF. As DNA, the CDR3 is TGCGCCAGCAGTGAGTCGGGGAGGAATCAGCCCCAGCATTTT.

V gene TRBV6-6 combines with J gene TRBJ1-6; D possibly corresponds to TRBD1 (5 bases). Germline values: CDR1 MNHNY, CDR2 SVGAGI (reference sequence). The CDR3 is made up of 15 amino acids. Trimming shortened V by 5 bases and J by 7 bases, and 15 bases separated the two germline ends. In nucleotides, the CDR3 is TGTGCCAGCAGTCCCACGGGGAGGGACAATTCACCCCTCCACTTT. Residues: CASSPTGRDNSPLHF.

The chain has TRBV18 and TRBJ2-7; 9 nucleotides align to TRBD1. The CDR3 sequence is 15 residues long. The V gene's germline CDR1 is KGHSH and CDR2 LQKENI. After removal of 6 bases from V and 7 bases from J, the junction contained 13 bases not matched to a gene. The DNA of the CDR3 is TGTGCCAGCTCGCCGATTCTGGACAGGGGAGGGGAGCAGTACTTC. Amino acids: CASSPILDRGGEQYF.

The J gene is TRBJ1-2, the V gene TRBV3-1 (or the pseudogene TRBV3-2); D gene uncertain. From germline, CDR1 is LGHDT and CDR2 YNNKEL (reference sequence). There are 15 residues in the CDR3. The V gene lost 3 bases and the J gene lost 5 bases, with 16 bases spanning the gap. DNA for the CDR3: TGTGCCAGCAGCCAGCAGTCCCTTGGAGGGTATGGCTACACCTTC. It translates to CASSQQSLGGYGYTF.

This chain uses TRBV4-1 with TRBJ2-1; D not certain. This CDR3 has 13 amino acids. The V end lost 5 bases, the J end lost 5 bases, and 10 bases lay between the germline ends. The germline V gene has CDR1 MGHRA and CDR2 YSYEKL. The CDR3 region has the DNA TGCGCCAGCAGCTATGTGGCCGACAATGAGCAGTTCTTC. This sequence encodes CASSYVADNEQFF.

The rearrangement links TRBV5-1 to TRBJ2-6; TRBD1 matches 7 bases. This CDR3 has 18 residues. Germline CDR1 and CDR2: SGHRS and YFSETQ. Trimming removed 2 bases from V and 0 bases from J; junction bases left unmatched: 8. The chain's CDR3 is CASSFYPQGDSGANVLTF. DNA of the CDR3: TGCGCCAGCAGCTTTTATCCCCAGGGGGACTCTGGGGCCAACGTCCTGACTTTC.

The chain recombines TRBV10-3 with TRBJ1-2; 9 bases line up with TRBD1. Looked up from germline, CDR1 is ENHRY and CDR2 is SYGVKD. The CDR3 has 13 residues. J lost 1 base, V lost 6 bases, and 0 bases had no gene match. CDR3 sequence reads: CAIRGQGNYGYTF. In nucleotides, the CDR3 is TGTGCCATCAGGGGACAGGGTAACTATGGCTACACCTTC.

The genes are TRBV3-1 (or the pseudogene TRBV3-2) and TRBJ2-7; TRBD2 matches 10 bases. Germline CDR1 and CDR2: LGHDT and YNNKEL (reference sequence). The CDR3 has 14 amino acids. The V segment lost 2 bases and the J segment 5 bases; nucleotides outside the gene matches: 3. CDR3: CASSQLAGANEQYF. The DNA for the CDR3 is TGTGCCAGCAGCCAACTAGCGGGGGCGAACGAGCAGTACTTC.